What follows is one TCR beta chain and its context. Enrollment of patients from Seattle took place during active infection, with longitudinal follow-up. The entry originates in a study of blood T cell repertoires in COVID-19. Looking at the study overall: Acute and convalescent COVID-19 samples came from the United States, Italy and Spain. T cells, B-cell-depleted T cells, or PBMCs provided the cDNA or gDNA that served as material.

Authors' data handling: Estimation of nucleated cell counts was performed using reference gene primer amplification. Assay used: immunoSEQ multiplex PCR; TCRdb lists only in-frame clones, some missing. V, J and clone size reflect that table, while D and trimming were determined from the DNA. The sample holds some 190,000 clones, roughly 80% seen once. Germline V gene sequence: CDR1 MNHEY, CDR2 SMNVEV (reference sequence). V lost 3 bases, J lost 8 bases, and 13 bases lay in between. The CDR3 is 14 amino acids. What was sequenced was peripheral blood. J is TRBJ1-4 and V is TRBV27, with a tentative D call TRBD1 (5 bases). The sequence was collected from an elderly woman with COVID-19, enrolled during active disease. The CDR3 DNA is TGTGCCAGCAGTTTCGGAGGGGATAGGGAAAAACTGTTTTTT. Residues: CASSFGGDREKLFF.